Each of the 8 T cell receptor beta chains below was sequenced from the same sample in a study of cytomegalovirus exposure and HLA in healthy donors. The repertoire was sequenced with immunoSEQ multiplex PCR; TCRdb's copy has only in-frame clones and lacks some. The sample includes more than 250,000 clones, around 87% of them seen just once. The sample was PBMCs. The receptors here all came from a woman under 40 in good health and CMV-seropositive.

The chain couples TRBV27 to TRBJ2-3; D uncertain. The CDR3 is made up of 15 amino acids. V shed 6 bases and J shed 2 bases, with 15 bases lying between them. Looked up from germline, CDR1 is MNHEY and CDR2 is SMNVEV (reference sequence). In nucleotides, the CDR3 is TGTGCCAGCAGGCTTAGCTACACCCTCACAGATACGCAGTATTTT. It encodes CASRLSYTLTDTQYF.

The chain carries TRBV7-9 and TRBJ1-2; TRBD1 is a possible D gene (5 bases). The V and J ends lost 5 bases and 6 bases respectively, with 22 bases between them. This CDR3 comprises 16 residues. Looked up from germline, CDR1 is SEHNR and CDR2 is FQNEAQ (reference sequence). The CDR3 nucleotides are TGTGCCAGCAGCCCACCGCTCAGTGGGGCAGGAGATGGCTACACCTTC. It translates to CASSPPLSGAGDGYTF.

J is TRBJ1-1 and V is TRBV4-1; 8 bases align to TRBD1. The CDR3 spans 13 residues. Trimming at V came to 3 bases and at J to 6 bases, leaving 3 bases not matched to a gene. In germline, CDR1 is MGHRA, CDR2 YSYEKL. The CDR3 spells CASSQTGVAEAFF. CDR3 coding DNA: TGCGCCAGCAGCCAGACAGGGGTGGCTGAAGCTTTCTTT.

V gene TRBV5-4 combines with J gene TRBJ2-5; D is unresolved. This CDR3 comprises 12 residues. Germline V gene data show CDR1 as SGHNT and CDR2 as YYREEE (reference sequence). With 3 bases removed from V and 5 bases from J, the gap between germline ends came to 8 bases. The CDR3 sequence is CASSYTSETQYF. For the CDR3, the DNA is TGTGCCAGCAGCTACACGTCGGAGACCCAGTACTTC.

This chain joins TRBV9 and TRBJ2-3, with D possibly called TRBD1 or TRBD2 (6 bases each). CDR1 is SGDLS and CDR2 is YYNGEE in the germline V gene. Trimming removed 3 bases from V and 4 bases from J, with 18 bases in between. The CDR3 loop spans 16 amino acids. The CDR3, as DNA: TGTGCCAGCAGCGCCCGGGGGCTAGCGCCGTCAGATACGCAGTATTTT. Its protein is CASSARGLAPSDTQYF.

The genes are TRBV7-2 and TRBJ1-2; TRBD1 is a possible D gene (6 bases). V lost 5 bases and J 10 bases, leaving 14 bases between the germline ends. Germline V gene lookup returns CDR1 SGHTA and CDR2 FQGNSA. The CDR3 consists of 12 residues. The CDR3 coding sequence is TGTGCCAGCAGCCCCAGGACAGTGTCCTACACCTTC. Its translation: CASSPRTVSYTF.

The chain uses TRBV6-5 and TRBJ1-1, with D perhaps TRBD1 (6 bases). This CDR3 has 14 amino acids. The V gene's germline CDR1 is MNHEY and CDR2 SVGAGI. Trimming pared 5 bases from V and 0 bases from J, leaving 10 bases between. CDR3 nucleotide sequence: TGTGCCAGCAGTCCCGGACAGCTGAACACTGAAGCTTTCTTT. This translates into CASSPGQLNTEAFF.

The chain is built from TRBV5-1 and TRBJ1-3; perhaps TRBD1 as D (6 bases). This CDR3 comprises 15 residues. The germline V and J ends were trimmed by 4 bases and 0 bases, with 11 bases remaining between them. Germline V lookup: CDR1 SGHRS, CDR2 YFSETQ. The CDR3 DNA sequence: TGCGCCAGCAGCAATACAGGGATCTCTGGAAACACCATATATTTT. It codes for CASSNTGISGNTIYF.